This T cell receptor beta chain was captured by sequencing in a study of regulatory T cells in long-lasting Graves disease listed by TCRdb under 2021. Notes on the research overall: Antithyroid drugs had been taken for less than 3 months by newly diagnosed Graves' disease patients. The study was conducted in China and was registered as a clinical trial. This study used TCR sequencing and RNA sequencing of peripheral blood to compare persistent Graves' disease patients against newly diagnosed Graves' disease patients. A total of approximately 35 samples underwent TCR sequencing: about 13 from persistent and about 20 from newly diagnosed Graves' disease patients. The paper's findings and limits, for the study overall: Compared with newly diagnosed patients, patients with persistent Graves' disease had lower TCR Shannon entropy and fewer highly expanded clones, which suggests clonal expansion. Sequencing and analysis were limited to the TCR beta chain. The authors noted that the small sample size was a limitation that may lower accuracy. Only peripheral blood was studied, because thyroid tissue, the primary lesion, was inaccessible. TRBV28, TRBJ1-2 and TRBJ2-5 were preferentially used in persistent disease, while TRBV20-1 and TRBJ2-1 were favored in newly diagnosed disease. A larger number of public clonotypes was shared among persistent patients (about 2,700) than among newly diagnosed patients (around 890).

This clonotype was counted many times. Its antigen is unknown. No per-base quality is available; no much larger clone lies one base away. Receptor amplification or capture employed multiplex PCR. TCRdb names Illumina HiSeq 4000 as the instrument used. iRepertoire HTBI primers and Arm-PCR amplification of CDR3 regions were used to construct TCR beta libraries. Before sequencing, the PCR products went through gel purification. In the original analysis: Gene usage analysis of CDR3 amino acid clonotypes used the 50 to 70 TRBV and approximately 13 TRBJ segments found across samples. COPE and FqMerger were used to merge filtered high-quality paired reads into contigs. Contigs were aligned with BLAST to IMGT TRBV, TRBD and TRBJ reference genes, and CDR3 was defined per IMGT. Clonotypes above 0.1% frequency were classified as highly expanded clones. Shannon entropy served as the measure of repertoire diversity, while the Gini coefficient captured V-J evenness. Clonotypes shared by more than one individual were considered public. TCRdb trimmed the raw reads at Q25, called clones with MiXCR and kept productive beta chains. Each record represents a unique CDR3 protein, reported with the most common genes and DNA among its rows. The V and J calls follow TCRdb's processing rather than the paper's. This sample holds 350,000 to 500,000 distinct CDR3 sequences; around 15% were observed only once. Around a sixth of the sample lies in the top ten.

Trimming takes 6 bases off V and 3 bases off J; junction bases not matched to a gene: 9. Sequences MDHEN (CDR1) and SYDVKM (CDR2) are obtained from the germline V gene. Reading from cysteine to phenylalanine, the CDR3 counts 15 amino acids. Solely the CDR3 DNA is kept, with 45 bases framed from the first base. What the time point label conveys for this sample: newly diagnosed GD, antithyroid drugs for less than 3 months. RNA was extracted from PBMCs in TRIzol for both TCR sequencing and RNA sequencing. Graves' disease was diagnosed according to American Thyroid Association guidelines. Recruitment of patients was carried out at an endocrinology department in Xi'an, China. Each patient gave 7.5 to 10 milliliters of peripheral blood, collected in an EDTA anticoagulant tube. Ficoll Paque Plus density gradient separation was used to isolate PBMCs, and no further T cell sorting was done. An Agilent 2100 Bioanalyzer and agarose gel were used to assess RNA quality, and a NanoDrop 2000 was used to measure RNA concentration.

The sample also formed part of further work on T cells in Graves' hyperthyroidism and ophthalmopathy. The second source states: Stable Graves' hyperthyroidism was defined as the absence of progression to ophthalmopathy over 18 months of follow-up. Hyperthyroidism patients were newly diagnosed, had a disease duration of under 2 months, and were aged 18 to 65 years. Patients with uncontrolled infections, other autoimmune diseases, pregnancy or lactation were excluded. Clinical symptoms, serum thyroxine and TRAb, thyroid ultrasound, and orbital computed tomography formed the basis for the diagnoses. The TCR CDR3 was subjected to a first round of RT-PCR using the HTBI primer set and the Qiagen OneStep RT-PCR kit. Most expanded thyroid clonotypes (frequency above 0.001) were also detected in blood, a finding suggesting that blood repertoires may reflect thyroid immune responses. A model built on a 13 V-J signature distinguished ophthalmopathy from stable hyperthyroidism, reaching 85% to 90% sensitivity and around 81% specificity in cross-validation and 80%/75% in testing. In validation, the model predicted progression to ophthalmopathy with approximately 71% sensitivity and about 72% specificity, a median of about 6 months before onset. To identify TCR V-J signatures that set the groups apart, the researchers used a discovery cohort of about a hundred patients, made up of fewer than 50 with Graves' ophthalmopathy and around 58 with stable Graves' hyperthyroidism. Prospective prediction of ophthalmopathy was tested in an independent validation cohort consisting of about 19 hyperthyroidism patients and 17 patients who later progressed to ophthalmopathy. The approximately 100 discovery patients were divided at random into training and test sets in a 7:3 ratio. In several Graves' hyperthyroidism patients, the study also compared T-cell repertoires from thyroid tissue with T-cell repertoires from blood. After sampling, hyperthyroidism patients received methimazole starting at 30 mg daily, and ophthalmopathy patients received high-dose intravenous methylprednisolone. The libraries were constructed in a second round of multiplex PCR and then size-selected and purified. Paired-end sequencing of the libraries was performed with 100 bp reads on an Illumina HiSeq2000. SOAPnuke was used to process the raw data, with reads discarded if the reads contained adapters or uncalled bases, had a mean Phred below 15, or lacked an exact constant-primer or identifier match. High-quality paired reads were merged using COPE v1.2.5, and each unique nucleotide sequence was defined as a clonotype. MiTCR v1.1 was used to align clonotypes to the IMGT TRBV, TRBD and TRBJ reference segments. Only V-J combinations with frequency above 0.0001, covering 99% to 99.2% of repertoires, were analysed. A TCS score was defined as the ratio of F50 (clonal expansion) to E x V (chaos), with BLOSUM62-based TCRdist applied between CDR3 peptides within each V-J. Welch's t-statistics and random forest reduced roughly 530 V-J features to 10 to 15, which were used in a naive Bayes classifier (R e1071). Sample size was not statistically predetermined, and investigators were not blinded to group allocation. According to the paper, TCR Vbeta CDR3 sequencing was carried out on 135 peripheral blood samples, which came from 40 to 45 ophthalmopathy, around 75 hyperthyroidism and roughly 17 progressor patients.

The sequence was obtained from a woman aged 50 to 65 with Graves disease. Donor details come from another sample of the same person, matched by shared clones. The specimen comprised peripheral blood mononuclear cells (PBMCs), sampled at new diagnosis, from a patient treated with antithyroid drugs. This chain joins TRBV28 to TRBJ2-7, with 9 bases aligning to TRBD1. The CDR3 has the sequence CASSPAGTGRYEQYF. The bases are TGTGCCAGCAGCCCCGCCGGGACAGGGCGCTACGAGCAGTACTTC.